A selection of T cell receptor beta chains follows, all from one sample in a study of blood T cell repertoires in COVID-19. The table came from immunoSEQ multiplex PCR; TCRdb's copy has only in-frame clones and leaves some out. This repertoire shows a few hundred thousand clones, just over 85% found once; its top ten account for about 3%. The sequenced sample was peripheral blood. These receptors all stem from a woman aged 25 to 39 with active or convalescent COVID-19. CDR3s include the opening cysteine and the closing phenylalanine or tryptophan. The D gene is left open where the match is weak. Not every row has a clone size; where given, it reads once, few, many or a size class.

d_call j_call v_call clone_size cdr3_aa cdr3_nt
TRBD2 TRBJ2-3 TRBV29-1 NA CSVETAGVVPDTQYF TGCAGCGTTGAAACGGCGGGGGTGGTTCCAGATACGCAGTATTTT
NA TRBJ1-3 TRBV2 NA CASRATGMGNTIYF TGTGCCAGCAGGGCTACAGGGATGGGAAACACCATATATTTT
NA TRBJ1-6 TRBV6-5 NA CAISRSSYNSPLHF TGTGCCATTTCAAGGAGCTCCTATAATTCACCCCTCCACTTT
NA TRBJ1-2 TRBV2 NA CASSESGENYGYTF TGTGCCAGCAGTGAATCCGGGGAGAACTATGGCTACACCTTC
TRBD2 TRBJ2-3 TRBV3-1/TRBV3-2 NA CASSQALPSGVRSDTQYF TGTGCCAGCAGCCAGGCCCTTCCTAGCGGGGTACGATCAGATACGCAGTATTTT
NA TRBJ1-1 TRBV7-2 NA CASSLRQNTEAFF TGTGCCAGCAGCTTAAGACAGAACACTGAAGCTTTCTTT
TRBD2 TRBJ2-5 TRBV7-2 NA CASSLDRLAGGSGETQYF TGTGCCAGCAGCTTAGATAGGCTAGCGGGGGGCTCTGGAGAGACCCAGTACTTC
NA TRBJ2-1 TRBV14 many CASSQGPFYNEQFF TGTGCCAGCAGCCAAGGGCCTTTCTACAATGAGCAGTTCTTC
NA TRBJ2-7 TRBV19 medium-sized CASSRGIGGTYEQYF TGTGCCAGTAGTAGGGGGATTGGGGGCACCTACGAGCAGTACTTC
TRBD2 TRBJ2-1 TRBV7-2 NA CASSAASGGSYNEQFF TGTGCCAGCAGCGCCGCTAGCGGGGGCTCCTACAATGAGCAGTTCTTC
NA TRBJ2-5 TRBV5-1 once CASSSAGRGETQYF TGCGCCAGCAGCTCTGCGGGACGCGGAGAGACCCAGTACTTC
NA TRBJ1-1 TRBV7-9 NA CASRPNEGVAEAFF TGTGCCAGCAGGCCGAATGAAGGGGTCGCTGAAGCTTTCTTT
NA TRBJ1-6 TRBV4-3 NA CASSQPDPGNNSPLHF TGCGCCAGCAGCCAACCGGACCCAGGGAATAATTCACCCCTCCACTTT
TRBD2 TRBJ2-3 TRBV6-1 NA CASSDRLAGVGGTDTQYF TGTGCCAGCAGTGACCGGCTAGCGGGGGTAGGGGGCACAGATACGCAGTATTTT
TRBD1 TRBJ2-7 TRBV29-1 NA CSVVTQGAAYEQYF TGCAGCGTTGTGACCCAGGGGGCGGCCTACGAGCAGTACTTC
TRBD1 TRBJ1-1 TRBV24-1 NA CATSDSRQGATEAFF TGTGCCACCAGTGATTCCCGACAGGGGGCAACTGAAGCTTTCTTT
NA TRBJ1-6 TRBV27 once CASSPKQTGLNSPLHF TGTGCCAGCAGTCCTAAACAGACAGGATTAAATTCACCCCTCCACTTT
TRBD2 TRBJ2-3 TRBV4-2 once CASSQEFAGGSDTQYF TGTGCCAGCAGCCAAGAGTTCGCGGGGGGATCAGATACGCAGTATTTT
NA TRBJ1-2 TRBV5-1 NA CASSLVPGERYGYTF TGCGCCAGCAGCTTGGTGCCAGGGGAAAGATATGGCTACACCTTC
TRBD1 TRBJ2-7 TRBV28 NA CASSPRQGRFSYEQYF TGTGCCAGCAGCCCACGACAGGGTAGGTTCAGCTACGAGCAGTACTTC
TRBD1 TRBJ2-7 TRBV18 NA CASSLEAGGHEQYF TGTGCCAGCTCCCTCGAGGCAGGGGGCCACGAGCAGTACTTC
TRBD1 TRBJ1-2 TRBV7-2 NA CASRSGTDYGYTF TGTGCCAGCAGGTCGGGGACAGACTATGGCTACACCTTC
NA TRBJ1-1 TRBV5-1 NA CASSLRVGGSTEAFF TGCGCCAGCAGCTTAAGGGTAGGGGGTTCCACTGAAGCTTTCTTT
TRBD1 TRBJ2-7 TRBV5-5 NA CASSSWAGQGRRPYEQYF TGTGCCAGCAGCTCATGGGCGGGACAGGGGCGTAGACCATACGAGCAGTACTTC
NA TRBJ2-1 TRBV30 NA CAWSGTTSQEFF TGTGCCTGGAGTGGAACGACTAGTCAGGAGTTCTTC
TRBD1 TRBJ2-7 TRBV18 few CASSPPENRGLGQYF TGTGCCAGCTCACCACCGGAGAACAGGGGATTGGGGCAGTACTTC
TRBD2 TRBJ2-2 TRBV18 NA CASSPPNSGVSNTGELFF TGTGCCAGCTCACCACCCAATAGCGGGGTGTCGAACACCGGGGAGCTGTTTTTT
TRBD1 TRBJ1-1 TRBV30 NA CAWSVLWQGGTEAFF TGTGCCTGGAGTGTACTGTGGCAGGGGGGCACTGAAGCTTTCTTT
NA TRBJ2-3 TRBV9 NA CASSVELASDTQYF TGTGCCAGCAGCGTAGAACTAGCAAGTGATACGCAGTATTTT
NA TRBJ1-2 TRBV6-5 NA CASRGQGLEGYTF TGTGCCAGCAGGGGCCAGGGATTAGAGGGCTACACCTTC
NA TRBJ2-3 TRBV6-2/TRBV6-3 NA CASSSLYTDTQYF TGTGCCAGCAGTTCCCTGTACACAGATACGCAGTATTTT
TRBD1 TRBJ2-5 TRBV24-1 NA CATSAPGQGGETQYF TGTGCCACCAGTGCCCCGGGACAGGGAGGGGAGACCCAGTACTTC
TRBD1 TRBJ2-1 TRBV19 NA CASNGDSNNEQFF TGTGCCAGTAACGGGGACAGCAACAATGAGCAGTTCTTC
NA TRBJ1-5 TRBV11-3 NA CASSDDSSYQPQHF TGTGCCAGCAGCGACGACAGCTCGTATCAGCCCCAGCATTTT
TRBD1 TRBJ2-7 TRBV30 few CAWSVGTGLYEQYF TGTGCCTGGAGTGTAGGGACAGGGCTCTACGAGCAGTACTTC
NA TRBJ1-2 TRBV19 NA CASSPSGGGGYTF TGTGCCAGTAGCCCTTCAGGCGGGGGAGGCTACACCTTC
TRBD1 TRBJ2-5 TRBV27 NA CASSYKDREVWQETQYF TGTGCCAGCAGTTACAAGGACAGGGAGGTATGGCAAGAGACCCAGTACTTC
TRBD1 TRBJ1-1 TRBV19 NA CASGARTGYMNTEAFF TGTGCCAGCGGGGCTAGGACAGGGTACATGAACACTGAAGCTTTCTTT
NA TRBJ2-3 TRBV7-6 NA CASSLALAISNGDTQYF TGTGCCAGCAGCTTAGCATTAGCCATCTCAAACGGAGATACGCAGTATTTT
TRBD1 TRBJ1-4 TRBV7-2 once CASSTGQGEKLFF TGTGCCAGCAGCACTGGACAGGGTGAAAAACTGTTTTTT
NA TRBJ2-7 TRBV30 NA CAWTSDSPTQYF TGTGCCTGGACCTCGGACAGTCCTACTCAGTACTTC
NA TRBJ1-2 TRBV4-2 few CASSQDLGQASSYGYTF TGTGCCAGCAGCCAAGATCTGGGGCAAGCCTCGAGCTATGGCTACACCTTC